One and the same sample provided the 32 T cell receptor beta chains below, sequenced in a study of cytomegalovirus exposure and HLA in healthy donors (dated by TCRdb to 2015 to 2018). Library generation was performed with the immunoSEQ multiplex PCR assay. For the multiplex PCR, a mixture combining 60 forward primers for TCR Vbeta segments and 13 reverse primers for TCR Jbeta segments was used. As stored in TCRdb, this immuneACCESS dataset retains in-frame rearrangements with V and J assigned. A fraction of the clones does not appear; measured against another copy, unresolved V genes explain less than half of the discrepancy, and the remainder lacks a known reason. The sample table shows 150,000 to 200,000 clones, and 75% to 80% are seen once. The top ten hold approximately 2.4% of the sample. The specimen sequenced was PBMCs. The receptors stem from a woman aged 40 to 50 in good health and CMV-seropositive.

This sequence joins TRBV6-5 and TRBJ1-1; 7 nucleotides match TRBD1. Germline V CDR1 and CDR2: MNHEY, SVGAGI. The V and J ends lost 7 bases and 5 bases, in that order; junction bases with no gene match: 10. The CDR3 length is 14 residues. CDR3: CASTQGQGGTEAFF. The CDR3 DNA sequence: TGTGCCAGCACACAGGGGCAGGGGGGAACTGAAGCTTTCTTT.

The rearrangement joins TRBV27 to TRBJ1-2, with 7 bases that match TRBD1. Germline V lookup: CDR1 MNHEY, CDR2 SMNVEV (reference sequence). V trimming: 7 bases; J trimming: 7 bases; junction bases outside the gene matches: 6. The CDR3 is made up of 12 amino acids. The CDR3 coding sequence is TGTGCCAGCACCGGGACAGAAGCTGGCTACACCTTC. It is translated as CASTGTEAGYTF.

The chain uses TRBV27 and TRBJ2-2, with unresolved D. Between the trimmed V and J ends, which lost 5 bases and 7 bases, there was a span of 11 bases. The germline V gene encodes CDR1 MNHEY and CDR2 SMNVEV (reference sequence). The CDR3 extends over 13 amino acids. The CDR3 spells CASSATVHGELFF. The CDR3 DNA reads TGTGCCAGCAGTGCAACAGTTCACGGGGAGCTGTTTTTT.

The chain links TRBV9 to TRBJ1-1; D gene uncertain. The CDR3 is 16 amino acids. In germline, CDR1 is SGDLS, CDR2 YYNGEE. V lost 0 bases to trimming and J lost 4 bases, with 16 bases between them. The CDR3 region is CASSVGWGGEVTEAFF. The CDR3 bases are TGTGCCAGCAGCGTAGGGTGGGGTGGGGAGGTCACTGAAGCTTTCTTT.

This chain joins TRBV19 and TRBJ2-1; 10 positions match TRBD2. In germline, CDR1 is LNHDA, CDR2 SQIVND (reference sequence). J gave up 4 bases and V 3 bases, and 3 bases lay outside the gene matches. The CDR3 extends over 15 amino acids. CDR3 sequence: CASSIKGLAYNEQFF. The CDR3, as DNA: TGTGCCAGTAGTATTAAGGGACTAGCGTACAATGAGCAGTTCTTC.

The V gene is TRBV4-3, the J gene TRBJ2-7; weak D call: TRBD1 (5 bases). The ends were cut back, 0 bases at V and 4 bases at J, with 13 bases in the middle. Looked up from germline, CDR1 is LGHNA and CDR2 is YSLEER. The CDR3 consists of 15 residues. The CDR3 DNA follows: TGCGCCAGCAGCCAAGAAGGGCTAACAGGATACGAGCAGTACTTC. This gives the protein CASSQEGLTGYEQYF.

The chain has TRBV9 and TRBJ1-6, with TRBD1 identical over 8 bases. Germline trimming cut 4 bases from V and 13 bases from J; bases unmatched to any gene: 10. Per the germline V gene, CDR1 is SGDLS and CDR2 is YYNGEE. This CDR3 has 14 residues. In nucleotides, the CDR3 is TGTGCCAGCAGCAGAACAGGGGGTAGAGTCCCCCTCCACTTT. This gives the protein CASSRTGGRVPLHF.

The V call is TRBV27, the J call TRBJ2-7, with 12 nucleotides matching TRBD2. The V gene's germline CDR1 is MNHEY and CDR2 SMNVEV (reference sequence). The CDR3 consists of 14 residues. J lost 8 bases, V lost 5 bases, and 7 bases had no gene match. DNA for the CDR3: TGTGCCAGCAGTCTGACTAGCGGGAGTTGGCAGCAGTACTTC. Residues: CASSLTSGSWQQYF.

This clone has more than one count but fewer than ten. CDR3 loop: CASSFNGQGLPLHF. In DNA, the CDR3 is TGTGCCAGCAGCTTCAACGGACAGGGACTACCCCTCCACTTT. This rearrangement joins TRBV7-2 to TRBJ1-6; 8 bases fit TRBD1. V dropped 3 bases and J dropped 12; count of bases not matched to a gene: 7. Germline values: CDR1 SGHTA, CDR2 FQGNSA. This CDR3 is built from 14 residues.

The rearrangement joins TRBV7-9 to TRBJ1-5; D is possibly TRBD1 (5 bases). The CDR3 is 15 residues long. CDR1 is SEHNR, CDR2 FQNEAQ, per germline (reference sequence). Trimming removed 1 base from V and 3 bases from J, with 10 bases in between. The DNA of the CDR3 is TGTGCCAGCAGCTTAGACGGACATATCAATCAGCCCCAGCATTTT. Translated, it gives CASSLDGHINQPQHF.

This sequence joins TRBV10-1 and TRBJ1-1; weak D call: TRBD1 (5 bases). Trimming cost V 2 bases and J 2 bases, with 9 bases left between them. The CDR3 extends over 14 amino acids. Germline CDR1 reads WNHNN; CDR2 reads SYGVQD (reference sequence). The CDR3 nucleotides are TGCGCCAGCAGTGAGGGGGGGGGAAACACTGAAGCTTTCTTT. Translation: CASSEGGGNTEAFF.

The rearrangement uses TRBV7-9 and TRBJ2-5; 12 bases map to TRBD2. There are 17 residues in the CDR3. With V trimmed by 5 bases and J by 4 bases, 11 bases remained unmatched. Germline CDR1 reads SEHNR; CDR2 reads FQNEAQ (reference sequence). CDR3 residues: CASSPPLAGGPIETQYF. In DNA form, the CDR3 reads TGTGCCAGCAGCCCCCCCCTAGCGGGGGGGCCCATAGAGACCCAGTACTTC.

This clone was detected a few times. This chain joins TRBV5-1 and TRBJ1-2; D is perhaps TRBD1 (5 bases). CDR3 size: 13 residues. Germline lookup yields CDR1 SGHRS and CDR2 YFSETQ. Trimming cost V 4 bases and J 4 bases, with 11 bases left between them. This chain's CDR3 is CASSLVDSYGYTF. The CDR3 coding sequence is TGCGCCAGCAGCCTCGTTGACAGCTATGGCTACACCTTC.

The table lists this clone with a few counts. In nucleotides, the CDR3 is TGTGCCAGCAGCTTAGGGGGATACGAGCAGTACTTC. This gives the protein CASSLGGYEQYF. This rearrangement joins TRBV4-2 to TRBJ2-7, with D possibly being TRBD1 (6 bases). Looked up from germline, CDR1 is LGHNA and CDR2 is YNFKEQ. V lost 5 bases, J lost 4 bases, and 9 bases lay in between. The CDR3 is 12 amino acids.

The chain couples TRBV19 to TRBJ2-1; 10 bases are a match to TRBD2. The CDR3 is made up of 16 amino acids. Trimming at V came to 3 bases and at J to 5 bases, leaving 7 bases not matched to a gene. Germline CDR1 is LNHDA and CDR2 is SQIVND (reference sequence). The chain's CDR3 is CASSILAGAIHNEQFF. The CDR3, as DNA: TGTGCCAGTAGTATCCTAGCGGGAGCTATCCACAATGAGCAGTTCTTC.

The V call is TRBV10-1, the J call TRBJ2-5; 7 bases are a match to TRBD2. The DNA end favors TRBJ2-7, so the J call may be wrong. CDR1 and CDR2 from the germline V gene are WNHNN and SYGVQD (reference sequence). The CDR3 contains 15 residues. Here the CDR3 reads CASSESRGESYEQYF. CDR3 bases: TGCGCCAGCAGTGAGTCCCGGGGGGAGTCCTACGAGCAGTACTTC.

This rearrangement joins TRBV5-1 to TRBJ2-3, with a possible D match to TRBD1 (6 bases). Germline lookup yields CDR1 SGHRS and CDR2 YFSETQ. This CDR3 has 15 amino acids. V was clipped by 4 bases and J by 1 base, with 13 bases between them. CDR3 protein: CASSRTVAGTDTQYF. In DNA form, the CDR3 reads TGCGCCAGCAGCAGGACAGTCGCTGGCACAGATACGCAGTATTTT.

The chain joins TRBV28 to TRBJ2-1; D perhaps matches TRBD1 (5 bases). Trimming took 3 bases from V and 0 from J, leaving 9 bases between them. Per the germline V gene, CDR1 is MDHEN and CDR2 is SYDVKM. The CDR3 has 15 amino acids. CDR3 in amino acids: CASSFAQGSYNEQFF. CDR3 bases: TGTGCCAGCAGTTTTGCGCAGGGCTCCTACAATGAGCAGTTCTTC.

The V call is TRBV4-1, the J call TRBJ2-1; TRBD1 aligns across 8 bases. CDR3 size: 15 residues. The J segment lost 6 bases and the V segment lost 0 bases, leaving 4 bases of the junction unmatched. CDR1 and CDR2 (germline): MGHRA, YSYEKL. CDR3 coding DNA: TGCGCCAGCAGCCAAGATGGGCAGGGGGCCAATGAGCAGTTCTTC. It is translated as CASSQDGQGANEQFF.

The gene calls are TRBV18 and TRBJ1-5, with TRBD1 as a possible D gene (5 bases). This CDR3 has 16 residues. CDR1 and CDR2 from the germline V gene are KGHSH and LQKENI. Deletions cut 5 bases from V and 0 bases from J, with 14 bases between. CDR3 loop: CASSATVTYSNQPQHF. For the CDR3, the DNA is TGTGCCAGCTCAGCGACAGTAACGTATAGCAATCAGCCCCAGCATTTT.

V usage is TRBV11-3 and J usage is TRBJ2-3; 10 bases align to TRBD2. The V gene's germline CDR1 is SGHNT and CDR2 YENEEA. Trimming removed 1 base from V and 3 bases from J; junction bases left unmatched: 7. This CDR3 is 17 amino acids long. The CDR3, as DNA: TGTGCCAGCAGCTTAGGGAGGGCTAGCGGGAGAACAGATACGCAGTATTTT. Its protein is CASSLGRASGRTDTQYF.

This clone was seen only once. The chain recombines TRBV2 with TRBJ2-5; tentative D call: TRBD2 (6 bases). V gave up 9 bases and J gave up 4 bases, with 15 bases separating them. The V gene's germline CDR1 is SNHLY and CDR2 FYNNEI. The CDR3 totals 13 residues. In nucleotides, the CDR3 is TGTGCCAGTCAGGAGGGAGGCAGAGAGACCCAGTACTTC. Amino acid sequence: CASQEGGRETQYF.

In its sample, this clone was seen once. J is TRBJ2-7 and V is TRBV6-5; TRBD2 is a possible D gene (5 bases). This CDR3 spans 12 amino acids. Germline assignment: CDR1 MNHEY and CDR2 SVGAGI. V was pared by 7 bases and J by 6 bases, with 13 bases between. For the CDR3, the DNA is TGTGCCAGCAAACTAGGGTTTGGCGAGCAGTACTTC. Protein sequence: CASKLGFGEQYF.

With regard to this clone: This same CDR3 is encoded by further DNA sequences in the sample. This chain connects TRBV6-1 to TRBJ1-4; possible D gene TRBD1, 5 bases. V lost 4 bases and J lost 5, with 11 bases in between. The CDR3 length is 14 residues. Germline CDR1 and CDR2: MNHNS and SASEGT. The DNA for the CDR3 is TGTGCCAGCAGTGCGGGAGGGACGAATGAAAAACTGTTTTTT. Translated: CASSAGGTNEKLFF.

In its sample, this clone was seen once. The J gene is TRBJ2-1, the V gene TRBV19; 7 nucleotides line up with TRBD1. From germline, CDR1 is LNHDA and CDR2 SQIVND (reference sequence). Trimming at V came to 2 bases and at J to 6 bases, leaving 7 bases not matched to a gene. The CDR3 spans 15 residues. CDR3 in DNA: TGTGCCAGTAGTATAACGACAGGGTCTGGCAATGAGCAGTTCTTC. It codes for CASSITTGSGNEQFF.

V usage is TRBV6-5 and J usage is TRBJ2-3, with D perhaps matching TRBD2 (5 bases). Trimming cost V 2 bases and J 3 bases, with 9 bases left between them. Germline CDR1 and CDR2: MNHEY and SVGAGI. The CDR3 extends over 14 amino acids. CDR3 in amino acids: CASSYRRGTDTQYF. The CDR3 DNA sequence: TGTGCCAGCAGTTACCGTCGCGGGACAGATACGCAGTATTTT.

The CDR3 loop is CASSSGTSVYEQYF. Here the CDR3 DNA reads TGTGCCAGCTCATCCGGGACTTCCGTCTACGAGCAGTACTTC. The chain employs TRBV18 and TRBJ2-7; D is perhaps TRBD2 (6 bases). The CDR3 spans 14 residues. V lost 5 bases to trimming and J lost 3 bases, with 14 bases between them. The germline V gene has CDR1 KGHSH and CDR2 LQKENI.

The chain combines TRBV7-9 with TRBJ2-2; TRBD2 agrees at 8 bases. With 5 bases clipped from V and 1 base from J, the junction kept 6 bases outside the gene matches. CDR3 length: 16 amino acids. Germline V lookup: CDR1 SEHNR, CDR2 FQNEAQ (reference sequence). The CDR3 DNA follows: TGTGCCAGCAGCAGACGGAGCGGGAGGAACACCGGGGAGCTGTTTTTT. Protein: CASSRRSGRNTGELFF.

This clone was found a few times. The chain's CDR3 is CATEDWGSPLHF. In DNA, the CDR3 is TGTGCCACCGAGGACTGGGGATCACCCCTCCACTTT. V and J are TRBV6-6 and TRBJ1-6; D is ambiguous. Trimming shortened V by 10 bases and J by 10 bases, and 14 bases separated the two germline ends. Germline lookup yields CDR1 MNHNY and CDR2 SVGAGI (reference sequence). The CDR3 covers 12 residues.

This sequence joins TRBV18 and TRBJ2-2, with 9 bases lining up with TRBD1. Germline lookup yields CDR1 KGHSH and CDR2 LQKENI. With 4 bases clipped from V and 4 bases from J, the junction kept 1 base outside the gene matches. The CDR3 loop spans 14 amino acids. The CDR3 is CASSLGQGTGELFF. Written as DNA, the CDR3 is TGTGCCAGCTCACTGGGACAGGGCACCGGGGAGCTGTTTTTT.

This clone was recorded once. V gene TRBV30 combines with J gene TRBJ2-5; tentatively, D is TRBD2 (5 bases). This CDR3 region has 16 residues. The V gene's germline CDR1 is GTSNPN and CDR2 SVGIG (reference sequence). The V and J ends lost 8 bases and 2 bases respectively, with 24 bases between them. The CDR3 region has the DNA TGTGCCACAACGACGGGAACGCAAAACGATCAAGAGACCCAGTACTTC. Translating gives CATTTGTQNDQETQYF.

The chain recombines TRBV30 with TRBJ1-2, with a weak D call TRBD1 (6 bases). CDR3 length: 17 amino acids. Per the germline V gene, CDR1 is GTSNPN and CDR2 is SVGIG (reference sequence). The V end was cut by 2 bases, the J end by 8 bases, with 27 bases between. CDR3: CAWSPGVDSIGTRGYTF. The DNA for the CDR3 is TGTGCCTGGAGTCCAGGGGTAGACAGCATCGGGACGAGGGGCTACACCTTC.